This T cell receptor beta chain was profiled in a study of identical twins. Overall study results and limits: Zero-insertion analyses might be partly confounded by invariant T cells like MAIT and iNKT.

TCRdb re-called the 5' RACE reads with MiXCR, one entry per CDR3 protein. The data hold hundreds of thousands of distinct CDR3 sequences, with around a tenth observed a single time. Trimming removed 2 bases at V and 0 bases at J, with 11 bases between. CDR1 MGHRA and CDR2 YSYEKL come from the germline V gene. The CDR3 has 15 residues. Points on this clonotype: Its antigen is not identified.

Sequenced input: memory (CD45RO+) T cells sorted from blood. The source is a young woman in good health. V gene TRBV4-1 combines with J gene TRBJ2-7, with D unresolved. The DNA for the CDR3 is TGCGCCAGCAGCCAACAGGCGCTGAGCTCCTACGAGCAGTACTTC. Translated, it gives CASSQQALSSYEQYF.